The next 19 T cell receptor beta chains were all read from a single sample in a study of blood T cell repertoires in COVID-19. Produced via immunoSEQ multiplex PCR; TCRdb's table is partial and in-frame only. Counted here are 140,000 to 150,000 clones, around nine tenths occurring once; the ten biggest clones make up 1.2%. The sequencing input was PBMCs or T cells enriched from blood (not recorded which). The receptors originated from a woman aged 25 to 39 with acute COVID-19.

The CDR3: CSVGQGQGGSYNEQFF. CDR3 coding DNA: TGCAGCGTTGGACAGGGCCAGGGGGGATCCTACAATGAGCAGTTCTTC. V gene TRBV29-1 combines with J gene TRBJ2-1; the D gene is possibly TRBD1 (7 bases). V lost 4 bases and J lost 1, with 17 bases in between. The CDR3 consists of 16 residues. CDR1 is SQVTM, CDR2 ANQGSEA, per germline.

The chain uses TRBV11-2 and TRBJ2-1; 9 nucleotides line up with TRBD2. Germline trimming cut 1 base from V and 10 bases from J; bases unmatched to any gene: 5. Germline CDR1 SGHAT, CDR2 FQNNGV. The CDR3 loop spans 14 amino acids. The CDR3 DNA reads TGTGCCAGCAGCTTAGTACTAGCGGGTAGAGAGCAGTTCTTC. Encoded protein: CASSLVLAGREQFF.

This clone was seen once. This chain joins TRBV9 and TRBJ1-2, with 10 nucleotides matching TRBD1. Per germline, CDR1 SGDLS and CDR2 YYNGEE. After removal of 0 bases from V and 1 base from J, the junction contained 3 bases not matched to a gene. This CDR3 contains 16 residues. The CDR3 loop is CASSVARDRGNYGYTF. In DNA, the CDR3 is TGTGCCAGCAGCGTAGCCCGGGACAGGGGTAACTATGGCTACACCTTC. Full variable domain (missing parts from reference TRBV9 and TRBJ1-2): DSGVTQTPKHLITATGQRVTLRCSPRSGDLSVYWYQQSLDQGLQFLIQYYNGEERAKGNILERFSAQQFPDLHSELNLSSLELGDSALYFCASSVARDRGNYGYTFGSGTRLTVV.

The chain employs TRBV6-4 and TRBJ2-1; 7 bases line up with TRBD2. The germline CDR1 and CDR2 sequences are MRHNA and SNTAGT. The CDR3 totals 14 residues. J was trimmed by 9 bases and V by 3 bases; bases with no gene match: 8. CDR3: CASSESGGLSEQFF. The CDR3 DNA reads as TGTGCCAGCAGTGAGTCGGGGGGATTAAGTGAGCAGTTCTTC.

The chain employs TRBV5-6 and TRBJ2-5, with D unclear. V was pared by 1 base and J by 5 bases, with 9 bases between. The CDR3 runs to 13 residues. In germline, CDR1 is SGHDT, CDR2 YYEEEE. CDR3 nucleotide sequence: TGTGCCAGCAGCTTGATGGGCGAGGAGACCCAGTACTTC. Its translation: CASSLMGEETQYF.

This clone was recorded a few times. The V call is TRBV6-2 or TRBV6-3, the J call TRBJ2-6; 10 bases align to TRBD2. V was pared by 5 bases and J by 1 base, with 2 bases of the junction left unmatched. The CDR3 covers 16 residues. Germline V gives CDR1 MNHEY, CDR2 SVGEGT. The CDR3 DNA follows: TGTGCCAGCAGTGAGCGGGAGGGGTCTGGGGCCAACGTCCTGACTTTC. Protein: CASSEREGSGANVLTF.

V usage is TRBV19 and J usage is TRBJ1-5; 8 bases match TRBD1. J lost 7 bases, V lost 4 bases, and 6 bases had no gene match. CDR1 is LNHDA and CDR2 is SQIVND in the germline V gene (reference sequence). The CDR3 consists of 14 residues. The CDR3 region has the DNA TGTGCCAGTAGTAATTCAGGGGGCATGCAGCCCCAGCATTTT. Protein: CASSNSGGMQPQHF.

About this clone: This specimen includes other DNA sequences encoding the same CDR3. The V gene is TRBV5-1, the J gene TRBJ1-6; D is ambiguous. CDR1 is SGHRS, CDR2 YFSETQ, per germline. This CDR3 spans 13 amino acids. V was shortened by 1 base and J by 8 bases, with 7 bases between the two germline ends. The CDR3 coding sequence is TGCGCCAGCAGCTTGAAACTCGATTCACCCCTCCACTTT. Amino acid sequence: CASSLKLDSPLHF.

V usage is TRBV5-6 and J usage is TRBJ2-7, with 7 bases aligning to TRBD1. In germline, CDR1 is SGHDT, CDR2 YYEEEE. The CDR3 is 16 amino acids. The V gene end was trimmed by 0 bases and the J gene end by 3 bases; junction bases not matched to a gene: 9. The CDR3 is CASSLGGTASFYEQYF. For the CDR3, the DNA is TGTGCCAGCAGCTTGGGGGGGACAGCGTCTTTCTACGAGCAGTACTTC.

This rearrangement joins TRBV7-9 to TRBJ1-2; tentatively, D is TRBD1 (6 bases). Trimming took 1 base from V and 5 from J, leaving 11 bases between them. The CDR3 is made up of 14 amino acids. Germline CDR1 and CDR2: SEHNR and FQNEAQ (reference sequence). The CDR3 spells CASSLEAGAYGYTF. The CDR3 region has the DNA TGTGCCAGCAGCTTAGAAGCGGGGGCATATGGCTACACCTTC.

Here the CDR3 reads CASTLGQANSPLHF. CDR3 sequence (DNA): TGTGCCAGTACTTTGGGACAGGCGAACTCACCCCTCCACTTT. The V gene is TRBV19, the J gene TRBJ1-6; 8 bases agree with TRBD1. Germline trimming cut 7 bases from V and 10 bases from J; bases unmatched to any gene: 9. The CDR3 covers 14 residues. Germline CDR1 reads LNHDA; CDR2 reads SQIVND (reference sequence).

This clone has more than one count but fewer than ten. This sequence joins TRBV27 and TRBJ1-4, with TRBD1 matching 10 bases. The CDR3 sequence is 15 residues long. Germline CDR1 MNHEY, CDR2 SMNVEV (reference sequence). Trimming cost V 5 bases and J 8 bases; bases outside gene matches: 8. In DNA, the CDR3 is TGTGCCAGCAGTACCAGACAGGGGGCAGGGGAAAAACTGTTTTTT. Protein product: CASSTRQGAGEKLFF.

DNA of the CDR3: TGTGCCAGCAGCTTGGTACAGGCAGATACGCAGTATTTT. As protein: CASSLVQADTQYF. This chain links TRBV7-6 with TRBJ2-3, with D possibly being TRBD1 (5 bases). The CDR3 spans 13 residues. Trimming cost V 3 bases and J 4 bases, with 8 bases left between them. Germline V gene lookup returns CDR1 SGHVS and CDR2 FNYEAQ.

V gene TRBV10-3 combines with J gene TRBJ1-6; D uncertain. Germline CDR1 and CDR2: ENHRY and SYGVKD. Between the trimmed V and J ends, which lost 10 bases and 7 bases, there was a span of 17 bases. The CDR3 spans 14 residues. The CDR3 loop reads CATLDDTFNSPLHF. CDR3 sequence (DNA): TGTGCCACCCTAGACGATACTTTCAATTCACCCCTCCACTTT.

V gene TRBV3-1 (or the pseudogene TRBV3-2) combines with J gene TRBJ1-4, with D maybe TRBD1 (6 bases). Trimming cost V 5 bases and J 4 bases, with 14 bases left between them. This CDR3 has 15 amino acids. The germline gives CDR1 LGHDT, CDR2 YNNKEL (reference sequence). In nucleotides, the CDR3 is TGTGCCAGCAGCTGGCCTGGACAGCGTAATGAAAAACTGTTTTTT. It encodes CASSWPGQRNEKLFF.

The V gene is TRBV6-5, the J gene TRBJ1-5; perhaps TRBD1 as D (6 bases). This CDR3 has 14 amino acids. Trimming pared 5 bases from V and 6 bases from J, leaving 14 bases between. Germline CDR1 reads MNHEY; CDR2 reads SVGAGI. The CDR3 DNA reads as TGTGCCAGCAGTCCTCAGGGGTCAACTCAGCCCCAGCATTTT. Protein: CASSPQGSTQPQHF.

This chain's CDR3 is CASSIRGTGGFYEQYF. CDR3 DNA: TGTGCCAGCAGCATCCGCGGGACAGGGGGCTTCTACGAGCAGTACTTC. This chain uses TRBV27 with TRBJ2-7, with TRBD1 identical over 12 bases. CDR1 is MNHEY and CDR2 is SMNVEV in the germline V gene (reference sequence). CDR3 size: 16 residues. With 6 bases clipped from V and 3 bases from J, the junction kept 9 bases outside the gene matches.

This chain links TRBV28 with TRBJ1-2; 7 bases fit TRBD1. The germline CDR1 and CDR2 sequences are MDHEN and SYDVKM. The CDR3 length is 12 residues. V was clipped by 10 bases and J by 4 bases; unmatched bases: 6. CDR3 loop: CATTGESYGYTF. The CDR3 coding sequence is TGTGCCACCACAGGGGAGTCCTATGGCTACACCTTC.

The gene calls are TRBV24-1 and TRBJ2-5; the D is unclear. Germline V lookup: CDR1 KGHDR, CDR2 SFDVKD. The CDR3 consists of 13 residues. Deletions cut 3 bases from V and 1 base from J, with 5 bases between. This CDR3 reads CATSDGSQETQYF. The CDR3 nucleotides read TGTGCCACCAGTGATGGTAGCCAAGAGACCCAGTACTTC.